This TCR beta chain was recovered during a study of control samples from healthy donors and cancer patients. Repertoires were generated with immunoSEQ multiplex PCR, while TCRdb's copy carries only in-frame clones and drops some. The sample has more than 100,000 clones; roughly 90% are singletons. Germline CDR1 reads MNHEY; CDR2 reads SVGAGI. This CDR3 comprises 16 residues. J gave up 6 bases and V 0 bases, and 7 bases lay outside the gene matches. The receptor was isolated from a man younger than 35 in good health. The J gene is TRBJ2-3, the V gene TRBV6-5, with 9 positions matching TRBD1. Specimen: blood. The CDR3 DNA sequence: TGTGCCAGCAGTTACTCTACCGGGACAGGGTTCGATACGCAGTATTTT. Translating it yields CASSYSTGTGFDTQYF.